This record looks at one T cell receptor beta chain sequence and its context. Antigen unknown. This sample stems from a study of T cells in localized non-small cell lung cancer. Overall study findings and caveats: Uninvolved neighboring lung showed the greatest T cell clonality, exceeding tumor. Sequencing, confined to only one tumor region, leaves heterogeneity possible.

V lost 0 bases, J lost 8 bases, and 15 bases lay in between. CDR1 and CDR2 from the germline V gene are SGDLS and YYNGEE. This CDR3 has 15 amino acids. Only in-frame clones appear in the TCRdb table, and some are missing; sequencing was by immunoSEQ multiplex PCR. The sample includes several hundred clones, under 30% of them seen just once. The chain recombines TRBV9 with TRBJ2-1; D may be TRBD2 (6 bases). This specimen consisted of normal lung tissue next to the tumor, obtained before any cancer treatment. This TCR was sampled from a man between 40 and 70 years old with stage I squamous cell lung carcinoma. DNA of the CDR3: TGTGCCAGCAGCGTAGACGGGGGACGGTACGATGAGCAGTTCTTC. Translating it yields CASSVDGGRYDEQFF.